This passage covers 13 T cell receptor beta chains from one sample sequenced in a study of blood T cells in healthy people across ages. Alongside a J-beta primer mix, a sample-barcoded 5' primer served in a second PCR lasting roughly 7 to 11 cycles. TCRdb re-analysed the 5' RACE reads in MiXCR, keeping a single row per CDR3 protein. The data show 350,000 to 450,000 distinct CDR3 sequences, with approximately 51% seen just once and approximately 51% held by the top ten. Sequenced sample: blood. The receptors were sampled from a man aged 55 to 69 in good health.

On this clonotype: One end of the junction does not line up with germline, which may come from a read error. This chain connects TRBV6-4 to TRBJ1-2, with 12 bases matching TRBD1. CDR3 length: 15 residues. Germline CDR1 is MRHNA and CDR2 is SNTAGT. The CDR3 bases are TGTGCCGGCAGTCCCGGGACAGGGGGCTCCGGAGGCTACACCTTC. Encoded protein: CAGSPGTGGSGGYTF.

V and J are TRBV18 and TRBJ1-6, with a weak D call TRBD1 (5 bases). Germline V lookup: CDR1 KGHSH, CDR2 LQKENI. V was clipped by 1 base and J by 9 bases, with 10 bases between them. The CDR3 extends over 14 amino acids. CDR3 DNA sequence: TGTGCCAGCTCACCACGCAGGGTTACTTCACCCCTCCACTTT. As protein: CASSPRRVTSPLHF.

The V gene is TRBV21-1, the J gene TRBJ2-4. The assigned J gene may be wrong: the sequence end matches TRBJ2-7 better. TRBV21-1 is assigned pseudogene status. The CDR3 runs 15 residues. The CDR3 sequence: CASTRGSSPHYEQYF. The DNA of the CDR3 is TGTGCCAGTACTCGGGGATCCTCACCCCATTACGAGCAGTACTTC.

In the case of this clonotype: This clone may be a read error of a much larger clone one base away. The rearrangement links TRBV28 to TRBJ2-4; 14 bases fit TRBD2. The J call is uncertain, as TRBJ2-7 better fits the DNA end. The CDR3 covers 13 residues. Germline loops: CDR1 MDHEN, CDR2 SYDVKM. Here the CDR3 reads CASFGLAGGEQYF. The CDR3 DNA sequence: TGTGCCAGCTTTGGACTAGCGGGAGGCGAGCAGTACTTC.

The chain joins TRBV7-3 to TRBJ1-1; the match to TRBD1 covers 7 bases. The CDR3 consists of 16 residues. Per the germline V gene, CDR1 is SGHTA and CDR2 is FQGTGA. V gave up 0 bases and J gave up 4 bases; unmatched junction bases: 8. In DNA, the CDR3 is TGTGCCAGCAGCTTAACGTCCGACAGGGAGGGCACTGAAGCTTTCTTT. Its protein is CASSLTSDREGTEAFF.

The rearrangement links TRBV7-9 to TRBJ1-4; 8 positions match TRBD1. The CDR3 has 15 amino acids. Germline V gives CDR1 SEHNR, CDR2 FQNEAQ (reference sequence). V shed 3 bases and J 7 bases; nucleotides not matched to a gene: 7. The chain's CDR3 is CASSFEGQGGEKLFF. The CDR3 DNA reads as TGTGCCAGCAGCTTTGAAGGACAGGGTGGTGAAAAACTGTTTTTT.

A word on this clonotype: A much larger clone sits a single nucleotide away, making a read error possible. The CDR3: CASSLARDKSIQYF. The DNA for the CDR3 is TGTGCCAGCAGCTTAGCCCGCGACAAAAGCATTCAGTACTTC. V is TRBV7-8 and J is TRBJ2-4, with unresolved D. The CDR3 runs to 14 residues. CDR1 is SGHVS and CDR2 is FQNEAQ in the germline V gene.

The CDR3 is CASSSRGQANTGELFF. CDR3 sequence (DNA): TGTGCCAGCAGCTCCCGCGGACAGGCTAACACCGGGGAGCTGTTTTTT. The chain combines TRBV7-2 with TRBJ2-2, with 7 bases that match TRBD1. CDR3 length equals 16 residues. V gave up 4 bases and J gave up 2 bases; unmatched junction bases: 7. Germline V CDR1 and CDR2: SGHTA, FQGNSA.

This chain connects TRBV20-1 to TRBJ2-3; TRBD1 matches at 8 bases. The CDR3 is made up of 16 amino acids. Per germline, CDR1 DFQATT and CDR2 SNEGSKA (reference sequence). Germline trimming cut 3 bases from V and 3 bases from J; bases unmatched to any gene: 11. The CDR3 reads CSASTQGRGRTDTQYF. The CDR3 coding sequence is TGCAGTGCTAGTACCCAGGGCAGGGGGCGAACAGATACGCAGTATTTT.

In this sample, this clonotype turned up many times. V and J are TRBV29-1 and TRBJ1-2, with D perhaps TRBD1 (6 bases). In germline, CDR1 is SQVTM, CDR2 ANQGSEA. V was cut by 1 base and J by 8 bases, with 11 bases left in between. The CDR3 covers 12 residues. The CDR3: CSVEGGAGGYTF. CDR3 sequence (DNA): TGCAGCGTTGAAGGGGGGGCTGGCGGCTACACCTTC. The variable domain in full, completed from reference TRBV29-1 and TRBJ1-2, reads SAVISQKPSRDICQRGTSLTIQCQVDSQVTMMFWYRQQPGQSLTLIATANQGSEATYESGFVIDKFPISRPNLTFSTLTVSNMSPEDSSIYLCSVEGGAGGYTFGSGTRLTVV.

In regard to this clonotype: This could be a read error, since a much larger clone is one nucleotide away. The chain joins TRBV14 to TRBJ2-1; D is ambiguous. The V gene's germline CDR1 is SGHDN and CDR2 FVKESK. Trimming shortened V by 4 bases and J by 3 bases, and 10 bases separated the two germline ends. The CDR3 is 14 residues long. Here the CDR3 reads CASSPLVRYNEQFF. Written as DNA, the CDR3 is TGTGCCAGCAGCCCCTTGGTGCGCTACAATGAGCAGTTCTTC.

This clonotype has a count of ten or more. This sequence joins TRBV27 and TRBJ2-5; D perhaps matches TRBD1 (6 bases). The CDR3 spans 13 residues. CDR1 MNHEY and CDR2 SMNVEV come from the germline V gene (reference sequence). Trimming took 5 bases from V and 8 from J, leaving 15 bases between them. CDR3 amino acids: CASSPLLGGTQYF. CDR3 bases: TGTGCCAGCAGTCCACTACTAGGGGGTACCCAGTACTTC.

This clonotype has a handful of counts. The rearrangement uses TRBV7-2 and TRBJ2-7, with TRBD2 matching over 11 bases. V trimming: 2 bases; J trimming: 5 bases; junction bases outside the gene matches: 8. This CDR3 has 16 amino acids. In germline, CDR1 is SGHTA, CDR2 FQGNSA. The CDR3 region is CASSLRRLAGSNEQYF. The CDR3 nucleotides are TGTGCCAGCAGCTTAAGACGACTAGCGGGAAGCAACGAGCAGTACTTC.